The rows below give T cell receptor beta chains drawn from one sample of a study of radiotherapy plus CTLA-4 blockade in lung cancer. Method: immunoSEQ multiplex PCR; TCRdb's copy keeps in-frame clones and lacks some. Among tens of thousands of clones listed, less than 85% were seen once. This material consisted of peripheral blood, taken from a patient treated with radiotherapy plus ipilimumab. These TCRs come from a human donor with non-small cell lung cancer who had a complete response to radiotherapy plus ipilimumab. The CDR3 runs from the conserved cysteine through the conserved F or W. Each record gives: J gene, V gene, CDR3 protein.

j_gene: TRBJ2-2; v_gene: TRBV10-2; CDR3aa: CASKTDRGRGGELFF
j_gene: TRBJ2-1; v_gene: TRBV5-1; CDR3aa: CASSLTTEQFF
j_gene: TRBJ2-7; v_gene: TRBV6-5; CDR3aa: CASSQTGGGYEQYF
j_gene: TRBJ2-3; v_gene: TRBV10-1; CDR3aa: CASSESPGQRRDTQYF
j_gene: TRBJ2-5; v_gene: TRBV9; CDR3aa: CASSVGVGTSGRETQYF
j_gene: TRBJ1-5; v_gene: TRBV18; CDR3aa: CASKDSTSNQPQHF
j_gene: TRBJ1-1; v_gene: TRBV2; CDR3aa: CASRWQVMNTEAFF
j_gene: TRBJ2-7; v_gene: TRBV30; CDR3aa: CAWSLHSLRAHEQYF
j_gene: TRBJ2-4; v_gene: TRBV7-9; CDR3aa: CASSPLWGDRGVVKNIQYF
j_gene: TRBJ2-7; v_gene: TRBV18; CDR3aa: CASSPLDSSYEQYF
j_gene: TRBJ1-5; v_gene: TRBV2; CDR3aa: CASRTGDRGGNQPQHF
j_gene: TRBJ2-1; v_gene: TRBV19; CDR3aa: CASSIGGGNEQFF
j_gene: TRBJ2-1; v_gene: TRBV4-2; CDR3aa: CASSQVQASGAYNEQFF
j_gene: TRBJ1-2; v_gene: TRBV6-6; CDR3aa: CASSYSEFNYGYTF
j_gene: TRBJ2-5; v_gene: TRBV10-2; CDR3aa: CASSRTGGVLETQYF
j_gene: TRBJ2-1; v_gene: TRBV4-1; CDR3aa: CASSQAGGQRYNEQFF
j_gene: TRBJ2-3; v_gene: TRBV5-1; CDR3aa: CASSLFGTASTDTQYF
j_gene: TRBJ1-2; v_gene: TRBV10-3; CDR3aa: CAISDQDRGGYTF
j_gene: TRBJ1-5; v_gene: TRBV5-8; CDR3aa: CASSRDFSNQPQHF
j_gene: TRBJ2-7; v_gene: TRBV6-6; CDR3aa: CASSLDRGLFYEQYF
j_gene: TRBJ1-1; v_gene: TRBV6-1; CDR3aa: CASSGGTANTEAFF
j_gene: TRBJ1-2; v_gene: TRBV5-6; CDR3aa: CASSLRDRVSSSGYTF
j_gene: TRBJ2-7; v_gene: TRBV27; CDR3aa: CASSSTGTSLYEQYF
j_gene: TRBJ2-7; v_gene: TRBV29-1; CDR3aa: CSVAGTGLSYEQYF
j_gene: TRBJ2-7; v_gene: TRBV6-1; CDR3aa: CASSRAGVAEQYF
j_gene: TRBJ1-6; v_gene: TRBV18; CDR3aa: CASSPQDRGRSPLHF
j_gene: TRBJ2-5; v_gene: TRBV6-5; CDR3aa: CASSSPGGGTRETQYF
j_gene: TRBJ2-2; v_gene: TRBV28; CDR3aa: CASSSQGQTRNGELFF
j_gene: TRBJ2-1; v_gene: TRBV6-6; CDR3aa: CASSYSRTANNEQFF
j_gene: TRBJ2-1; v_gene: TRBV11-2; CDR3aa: CASSLRRDRNNEQFF
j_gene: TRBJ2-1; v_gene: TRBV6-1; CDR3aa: CATGGLAGYNEQFF
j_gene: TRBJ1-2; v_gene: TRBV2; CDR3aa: CASSAGPNYGYTF
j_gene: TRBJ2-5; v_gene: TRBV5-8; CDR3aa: CASSPEGRRWRGQETQYF
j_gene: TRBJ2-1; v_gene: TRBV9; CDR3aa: CASSVGGASGQFF
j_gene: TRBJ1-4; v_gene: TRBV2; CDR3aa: CASIILGTGGEKLFF
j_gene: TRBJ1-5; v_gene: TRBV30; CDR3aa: CAWSRQGTQPQHF
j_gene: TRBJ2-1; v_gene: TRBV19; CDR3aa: CASKLPGTYNEQFF
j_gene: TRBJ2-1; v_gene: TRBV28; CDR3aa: CASSFAGADYNEQFF
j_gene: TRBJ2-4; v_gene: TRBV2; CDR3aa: CASSGQAALAKNIQYF
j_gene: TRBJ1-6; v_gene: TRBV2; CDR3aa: CASSARQNSPLHF
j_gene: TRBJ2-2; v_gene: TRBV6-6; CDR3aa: CASRMTGGISGELFF
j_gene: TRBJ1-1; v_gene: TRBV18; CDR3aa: CASSPSYGNTEAFF
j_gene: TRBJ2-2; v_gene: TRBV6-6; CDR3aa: CASTRLAGANTGELFF
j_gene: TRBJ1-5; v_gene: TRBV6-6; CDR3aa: CASSYRGWESNQPQHF